This T cell receptor beta chain appears in the sequencing data of a study of identical twins. Germline V gene lookup returns CDR1 DFQATT and CDR2 SNEGSKA (reference sequence). V was trimmed by 3 bases and J by 5 bases, leaving 12 bases between them. This CDR3 region has 13 residues. TCRdb called the 5' RACE reads again in MiXCR, with one record for every CDR3 protein. The profile shows approximately 620,000 distinct CDR3 sequences, more than 6.5% of them singletons. This clonotype has at least ten counts. In addition, the sample was reused for a study of yellow fever vaccine responses in identical twins.

J is TRBJ2-3 and V is TRBV20-1; D is uncertain. What was sequenced was PBMCs. The sequence came from a young woman in good health. CDR3 sequence reads: CSARGDSEDTQYF. In nucleotides, the CDR3 is TGCAGTGCTAGGGGCGATTCTGAAGATACGCAGTATTTT.